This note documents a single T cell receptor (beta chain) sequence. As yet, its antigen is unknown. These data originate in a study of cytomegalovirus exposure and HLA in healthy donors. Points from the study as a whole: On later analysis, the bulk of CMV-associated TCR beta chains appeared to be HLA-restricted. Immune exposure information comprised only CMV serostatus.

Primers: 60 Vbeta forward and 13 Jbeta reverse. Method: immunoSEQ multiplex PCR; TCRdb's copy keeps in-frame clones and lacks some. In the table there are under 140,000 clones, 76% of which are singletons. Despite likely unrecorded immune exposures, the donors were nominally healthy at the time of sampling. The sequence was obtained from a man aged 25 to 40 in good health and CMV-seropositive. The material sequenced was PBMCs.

CDR3 region: CASSARSGANVLTF. In nucleotides, the CDR3 is TGTGCCAGCAGTGCCCGCTCTGGGGCCAACGTCCTGACTTTC. V usage is TRBV2 and J usage is TRBJ2-6; the D is unclear. V was cut by 4 bases and J by 0 bases, with 4 bases left in between. CDR3 length equals 14 residues. The germline gives CDR1 SNHLY, CDR2 FYNNEI.